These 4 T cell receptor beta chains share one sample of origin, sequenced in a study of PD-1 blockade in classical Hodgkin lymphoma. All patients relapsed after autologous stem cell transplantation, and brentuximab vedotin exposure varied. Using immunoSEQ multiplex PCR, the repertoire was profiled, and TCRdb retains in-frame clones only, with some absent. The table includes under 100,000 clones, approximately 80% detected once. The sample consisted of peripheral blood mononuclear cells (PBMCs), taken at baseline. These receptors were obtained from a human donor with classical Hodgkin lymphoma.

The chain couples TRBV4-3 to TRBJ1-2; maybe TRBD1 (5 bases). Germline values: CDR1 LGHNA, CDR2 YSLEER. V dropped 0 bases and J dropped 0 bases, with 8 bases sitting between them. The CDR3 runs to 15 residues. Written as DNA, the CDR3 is TGCGCCAGCAGCCAAGAGGGAGGGGCTAACTATGGCTACACCTTC. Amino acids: CASSQEGGANYGYTF.

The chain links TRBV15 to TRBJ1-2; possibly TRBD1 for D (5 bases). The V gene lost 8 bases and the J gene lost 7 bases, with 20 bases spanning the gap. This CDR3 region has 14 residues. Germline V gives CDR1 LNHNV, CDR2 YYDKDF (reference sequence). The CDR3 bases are TGTGCCACCTCGGGAGTTCCAGGGAGGGCTGGCTACACCTTC. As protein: CATSGVPGRAGYTF.

The CDR3 DNA is TGTGCCAGCAGCGTGGGCGCCTCCTACAATGAGCAGTTCTTC. Encoded protein: CASSVGASYNEQFF. The V gene is TRBV9, the J gene TRBJ2-1, with D hard to call. V gave up 2 bases and J gave up 0 bases, with 6 bases separating them. The CDR3 extends over 14 amino acids. Germline CDR1 and CDR2: SGDLS and YYNGEE.

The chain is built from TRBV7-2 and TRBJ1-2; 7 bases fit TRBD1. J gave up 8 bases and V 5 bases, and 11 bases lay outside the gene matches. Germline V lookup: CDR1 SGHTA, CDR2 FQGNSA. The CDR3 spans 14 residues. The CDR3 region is CASSLIGQDWGYTF. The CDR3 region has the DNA TGTGCCAGCAGCCTAATAGGACAGGATTGGGGCTACACCTTC. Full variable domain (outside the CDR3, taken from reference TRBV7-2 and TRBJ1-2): GAGVSQSPSNKVTEKGKDVELRCDPISGHTALYWYRQSLGQGLEFLIYFQGNSAPDKSGLPSDRFSAERTGGSVSTLTIQRTQQEDSAVYLCASSLIGQDWGYTFGSGTRLTVV.